These 26 T cell receptor beta chains share one sample of origin, sequenced in a study of T cell repertoires in ileal Crohn's disease. TCRdb's table, derived via immunoSEQ multiplex PCR, lists solely in-frame clones and lacks some. This table holds some 5,400 clones, over 65% found once. Specified time point: proximal margin of the surgical specimen (macroscopically non-inflamed). Sequences were obtained from ileal tissue. These receptors were collected from an adult with Crohn's disease.

The gene calls are TRBV27 and TRBJ1-1, with TRBD1 matching 7 bases. The CDR3 consists of 15 residues. J gave up 5 bases and V 6 bases, and 12 bases lay outside the gene matches. CDR1 is MNHEY, CDR2 SMNVEV, per germline (reference sequence). The CDR3 nucleotides are TGTGCCAGCAGGGGGACAGCCCGCTGGGGGACTGAAGCTTTCTTT. Amino acid sequence: CASRGTARWGTEAFF.

The chain is built from TRBV29-1 and TRBJ2-5; TRBD2 agrees at 11 bases. CDR3 length equals 15 residues. Trimming at V came to 2 bases and at J to 5 bases, leaving 7 bases not matched to a gene. Germline-derived CDR1 and CDR2 are SQVTM and ANQGSEA. The DNA for the CDR3 is TGCAGCGTTGAAACTAGCGGGGGAGTCGGGGAGACCCAGTACTTC. Residues: CSVETSGGVGETQYF.

V usage is TRBV11-3 and J usage is TRBJ2-1; TRBD1 aligns across 7 bases. V shed 0 bases, J shed 2 bases, and the junction held 1 base outside the gene matches. The CDR3 is 15 residues long. Germline V gene sequence: CDR1 SGHNT, CDR2 YENEEA. The CDR3 loop is CASSLEQGAYNEQFF. CDR3 sequence (DNA): TGTGCCAGCAGCTTAGAGCAGGGGGCCTACAATGAGCAGTTCTTC.

V and J are TRBV10-2 and TRBJ1-5; 11 bases are shared with TRBD1. The CDR3 consists of 15 residues. Per germline, CDR1 WSHSY and CDR2 SAAADI. V shed 2 bases and J 9 bases; nucleotides not matched to a gene: 6. Written as DNA, the CDR3 is TGCGCCAGCAGTGAGCCTGGGACAGGGGGGTTGCCCCAGCATTTT. Translating it yields CASSEPGTGGLPQHF.

The chain joins TRBV7-2 to TRBJ2-7; D may be TRBD2 (5 bases). Germline assignment: CDR1 SGHTA and CDR2 FQGNSA. The V gene lost 1 base and the J gene lost 4 bases, with 14 bases spanning the gap. The CDR3 has 15 residues. DNA for the CDR3: TGTGCCAGCAGCTTAGAAGGCTACGGGAAGTACGAGCAGTACTTC. Protein sequence: CASSLEGYGKYEQYF.

The chain joins TRBV28 to TRBJ1-1, with D possibly matching TRBD1 (6 bases). CDR3 length equals 14 residues. V was pared by 5 bases and J by 5 bases, with 15 bases between. Germline values: CDR1 MDHEN, CDR2 SYDVKM. The CDR3 loop is CASSPPGQRTEAFF. As DNA, the CDR3 is TGTGCCAGCAGTCCCCCCGGACAGCGGACTGAAGCTTTCTTT.

Here the CDR3 reads CASSPAVNQPQHF. The CDR3 nucleotides read TGTGCCAGCTCACCCGCAGTAAATCAGCCCCAGCATTTT. The V and J genes are TRBV18 and TRBJ1-5; no clear D gene. Trimming removed 3 bases from V and 4 bases from J, with 7 bases in between. The CDR3 has 13 amino acids. Germline CDR1 is KGHSH and CDR2 is LQKENI.

The chain employs TRBV5-4 and TRBJ2-5; 11 nucleotides line up with TRBD2. The germline gives CDR1 SGHNT, CDR2 YYREEE (reference sequence). The CDR3 has 16 residues. Trimming at V came to 4 bases and at J to 1 base, leaving 6 bases not matched to a gene. CDR3 nucleotide sequence: TGTGCCAGCAGCCCCCCGGGACTAGCGGTCCAAGAGACCCAGTACTTC. Its translation: CASSPPGLAVQETQYF.

The gene calls are TRBV6-5 and TRBJ2-6; D unresolved. The CDR3 covers 16 residues. The V gene lost 0 bases and the J gene lost 0 bases, with 6 bases spanning the gap. The V gene's germline CDR1 is MNHEY and CDR2 SVGAGI. Written as DNA, the CDR3 is TGTGCCAGCAGTTACTCGGCGGTCTCTGGGGCCAACGTCCTGACTTTC. Translation: CASSYSAVSGANVLTF.

V usage is TRBV11-2 and J usage is TRBJ1-3; TRBD1 might be the D (5 bases). Trimming stripped 2 bases from V and 5 bases from J, with 10 bases between. Germline loops: CDR1 SGHAT, CDR2 FQNNGV. The CDR3 has 14 residues. The CDR3 loop reads CASSLQGGRNTIYF. CDR3 coding DNA: TGTGCCAGCAGCTTACAGGGCGGTAGAAACACCATATATTTT.

The chain has TRBV29-1 and TRBJ2-3; the D is unclear. Trimming left V 3 bases short and J 2 bases short, with 6 bases between. The CDR3 is 12 residues long. Germline lookup yields CDR1 SQVTM and CDR2 ANQGSEA. DNA for the CDR3: TGCAGCGTTGAGGGGAACACAGATACGCAGTATTTT. Encoded protein: CSVEGNTDTQYF.

V usage is TRBV15 and J usage is TRBJ1-1; perhaps TRBD1 as D (6 bases). Between the trimmed V and J ends, which lost 3 bases and 5 bases, there was a span of 19 bases. This CDR3 contains 16 residues. Germline-derived CDR1 and CDR2 are LNHNV and YYDKDF (reference sequence). This CDR3 reads CATSSPGGGRETEAFF. The CDR3 DNA is TGTGCCACCAGCAGCCCCGGGGGGGGGCGGGAAACTGAAGCTTTCTTT.

The chain joins TRBV19 to TRBJ2-2, with D tentatively TRBD1 (6 bases). The ends were cut back, 5 bases at V and 2 bases at J, with 12 bases in the middle. The germline V gene encodes CDR1 LNHDA and CDR2 SQIVND (reference sequence). This CDR3 is 15 amino acids long. In nucleotides, the CDR3 is TGTGCCAGTAGTGTACAGGGACCCAACACCGGGGAGCTGTTTTTT. This sequence encodes CASSVQGPNTGELFF.

This clone was observed a handful of times. V usage is TRBV7-9 and J usage is TRBJ2-5; 14 bases fit TRBD2. The germline gives CDR1 SEHNR, CDR2 FQNEAQ (reference sequence). The CDR3 extends over 17 amino acids. V lost 5 bases and J lost 5; bases outside the gene matches: 10. The CDR3 DNA sequence: TGTGCCAGCAGCCCAGGGACTAGCGGGAGCCGGTGGGAGACCCAGTACTTC. Translated: CASSPGTSGSRWETQYF.

This clone was observed a handful of times. This CDR3 is CASSRQLGGSNTEAFF. DNA of the CDR3: TGTGCCAGCAGCCGACAGCTGGGAGGGTCGAACACTGAAGCTTTCTTT. The rearrangement links TRBV4-2 to TRBJ1-1; maybe TRBD1 (5 bases). The CDR3 loop spans 16 amino acids. With 4 bases removed from V and 1 base from J, the gap between germline ends came to 16 bases. Germline assignment: CDR1 LGHNA and CDR2 YNFKEQ.

The chain links TRBV11-2 to TRBJ2-6; 7 bases are a match to TRBD1. The V gene end was trimmed by 5 bases and the J gene end by 0 bases; junction bases not matched to a gene: 13. This CDR3 contains 19 residues. Germline V CDR1 and CDR2: SGHAT, FQNNGV. CDR3 DNA sequence: TGTGCCAGCAGCCCAAGACAGGGATCGACTCTCTCTGGGGCCAACGTCCTGACTTTC. It specifies CASSPRQGSTLSGANVLTF.

The genes are TRBV9 and TRBJ2-3, with 7 positions matching TRBD2. Unmatched junction bases numbered 10, after V lost 3 bases and J lost 3 bases. There are 16 residues in the CDR3. Per germline, CDR1 SGDLS and CDR2 YYNGEE. CDR3 DNA: TGTGCCAGCAGCGGAGGTTTGGGGAGGGGAACAGATACGCAGTATTTT. This codes for CASSGGLGRGTDTQYF.

This sequence joins TRBV5-1 and TRBJ2-2; D is undetermined. CDR3 length equals 18 residues. Trimming left V 0 bases short and J 0 bases short, with 15 bases between. Looked up from germline, CDR1 is SGHRS and CDR2 is YFSETQ. The CDR3 sequence: CASSLARSSVANTGELFF. The CDR3 DNA sequence: TGCGCCAGCAGCTTGGCCAGGTCGTCGGTCGCGAACACCGGGGAGCTGTTTTTT. Based on the CDR3 plus reference TRBV5-1 and TRBJ2-2, the full variable domain is KAGVTQTPRYLIKTRGQQVTLSCSPISGHRSVSWYQQTPGQGLQFLFEYFSETQRNKGNFPGRFSGRQFSNSRSEMNVSTLELGDSALYLCASSLARSSVANTGELFFGEGSRLTVL.

This clone has only a few counts. This chain uses TRBV7-2 with TRBJ2-3; 8 bases are shared with TRBD2. Germline CDR1 and CDR2: SGHTA and FQGNSA. V shed 4 bases and J 1 base; nucleotides not matched to a gene: 4. This CDR3 contains 15 residues. CDR3 region: CASSYDSGGTDTQYF. For the CDR3, the DNA is TGTGCCAGCAGCTACGATAGCGGGGGCACAGATACGCAGTATTTT. The whole variable domain, remainder taken from reference TRBV7-2 and TRBJ2-3, is GAGVSQSPSNKVTEKGKDVELRCDPISGHTALYWYRQSLGQGLEFLIYFQGNSAPDKSGLPSDRFSAERTGGSVSTLTIQRTQQEDSAVYLCASSYDSGGTDTQYFGPGTRLTVL.

V and J are TRBV5-1 and TRBJ1-3; D remains ambiguous. V lost 1 base and J 0 bases, leaving 5 bases between the germline ends. Per the germline V gene, CDR1 is SGHRS and CDR2 is YFSETQ. The CDR3 is 14 amino acids. CDR3 in DNA: TGCGCCAGCAGCTTGTCAGCCTCTGGAAACACCATATATTTT. Its translation: CASSLSASGNTIYF.

Only a few counts were recorded for this clone. The CDR3: CARSHFGPRPKKTSNTGELFF. DNA for the CDR3: TGTGCCAGAAGCCATTTCGGGCCAAGACCCAAGAAGACATCGAACACCGGGGAGCTGTTTTTT. This rearrangement joins TRBV5-3 to TRBJ2-2, with D unclear. TRBV5-3 is classed as an ORF, of uncertain function. Trimming removed 4 bases at V and 0 bases at J, with 28 bases between. The CDR3 covers 21 residues.

The chain carries TRBV28 and TRBJ1-3; 8 bases are shared with TRBD1. Germline values: CDR1 MDHEN, CDR2 SYDVKM. Unmatched junction bases numbered 7, after V lost 7 bases and J lost 8 bases. This CDR3 is built from 13 residues. The CDR3 sequence is CASTPGGRDTIYF. DNA for the CDR3: TGTGCCAGCACCCCAGGGGGCAGAGACACCATATATTTT.

The chain is built from TRBV9 and TRBJ1-2; 7 bases align to TRBD1. This CDR3 spans 15 amino acids. CDR1 and CDR2 (germline): SGDLS, YYNGEE. Trimming cost V 6 bases and J 7 bases; bases outside gene matches: 15. The CDR3 reads CASTLGGANSVGYTF. The CDR3 nucleotides are TGTGCCAGCACCTTAGGGGGCGCGAACAGTGTTGGCTACACCTTC.

The rearrangement uses TRBV6-5 and TRBJ2-1, with a possible D match to TRBD1 (6 bases). Trimming shortened V by 0 bases and J by 5 bases, and 11 bases separated the two germline ends. The CDR3 is 15 residues long. The germline gives CDR1 MNHEY, CDR2 SVGAGI. This CDR3 is CASSYSGRGNNEQFF. CDR3 DNA sequence: TGTGCCAGCAGTTACTCGGGCAGGGGTAACAATGAGCAGTTCTTC.

The V and J genes are TRBV28 and TRBJ2-3; 9 bases map to TRBD1. CDR1 is MDHEN, CDR2 SYDVKM, per germline. The CDR3 loop spans 13 amino acids. The J segment lost 5 bases and the V segment lost 6 bases, leaving 3 bases of the junction unmatched. As DNA, the CDR3 is TGTGCCAGCAGCGGGACAGGGCAAGATACGCAGTATTTT. As protein: CASSGTGQDTQYF.

The rearrangement joins TRBV7-9 to TRBJ1-1; 8 bases agree with TRBD1. The length of the CDR3 is 14 residues. CDR1 and CDR2 (germline): SEHNR, FQNEAQ (reference sequence). J was trimmed by 5 bases and V by 5 bases; bases with no gene match: 7. The CDR3 spells CASSTGQGQTEAFF. The CDR3 coding sequence is TGTGCCAGCAGCACAGGACAGGGCCAGACTGAAGCTTTCTTT.